This TCR beta chain was identified in a study of T cells after yellow fever vaccination. Study results and limitations: The secondary response was weaker but peaked faster, day 5 versus 15. A limited proportion of clonotypes was detected within both the CD4 and CD8 compartments. The booster saw the reappearance of most primary-vaccination clones (nearly 98% CD4, 80% to 90% CD8).

Looked up from germline, CDR1 is SGHDT and CDR2 is YYEEEE. Trimming took 2 bases from V and 1 from J; bases not matched to a gene: 4. The CDR3 consists of 15 residues. A universal primer site and UMIs were added as TCR cDNA was made by 5'RACE template switching. TCRdb re-analysed the 5' RACE reads in MiXCR, keeping a single row per CDR3 protein. The data hold 40,000 to 50,000 distinct CDR3 sequences, with 6% to 7% observed a single time. This clonotype has at least ten counts. The clonotype comes from a man aged 25 to 45 who received the YFV17D yellow fever vaccine. The input for sequencing was CD8+ T cells not binding an NS4B(214-222) dextramer, sorted from PBMCs, taken 45 days after the yellow fever booster vaccination. The chain uses TRBV5-6 and TRBJ2-7, with 9 bases aligning to TRBD1. This CDR3 is CASSFGQGISYEQYF. The CDR3 nucleotides read TGTGCCAGCAGCTTTGGACAGGGGATTTCCTACGAGCAGTACTTC.